What follows are 4 T cell receptor beta chains derived from one specimen sequenced in a study of CD8+ T cells in alopecia areata. Extracted from the samples, RNA was reverse transcribed into cDNA to serve as the sequencing template. Only in-frame clones appear in the TCRdb table, and some are missing; sequencing was by immunoSEQ multiplex PCR. This repertoire shows 130,000 or so clones, about 88% found once; its top ten account for 13%. Treatment meaning: oral pan-JAK inhibitor, 5-10 mg twice daily. The starting material was CD8+ T cells sorted from blood, obtained at week 4, from a patient treated with tofacitinib. These receptors were taken from a human donor with alopecia areata.

The CDR3 region is CASSQGAGGATYEQYF. DNA for the CDR3: TGCGCCAGCAGCCAAGGAGCGGGGGGGGCCACCTACGAGCAGTACTTC. The chain carries TRBV4-1 and TRBJ2-7, with 10 bases that match TRBD2. Germline-derived CDR1 and CDR2 are MGHRA and YSYEKL. This CDR3 has 16 residues. J gave up 2 bases and V 1 base, and 5 bases lay outside the gene matches.

The chain has TRBV12-5 and TRBJ1-1; tentatively, D is TRBD1 (6 bases). CDR1 and CDR2 from the germline V gene are LGHNT and FRNRAP. The length of the CDR3 is 13 residues. V was trimmed by 6 bases and J by 3 bases, leaving 11 bases between them. CDR3 region: CASGVGGHTEAFF. CDR3 coding DNA: TGTGCTAGTGGCGTGGGGGGCCACACTGAAGCTTTCTTT.

This clone was found once. The junction differs from germline at one of its ends, possibly a read error. The chain recombines TRBV6-5 with TRBJ2-7; TRBD1 matches 7 bases. The CDR3 spans 14 residues. Germline V gives CDR1 MNHEY, CDR2 SVGAGI. The CDR3 loop reads CAISPGQITYEQYF. As DNA, the CDR3 is TGTGCCATCAGTCCGGGACAGATAACCTACGAGCAGTACTTC.

V is TRBV27 and J is TRBJ2-7, with no clear D. Germline values: CDR1 MNHEY, CDR2 SMNVEV (reference sequence). This CDR3 comprises 11 residues. V lost 5 bases and J lost 0, with 2 bases in between. The CDR3: CASSLSYEQYF. CDR3 nucleotides: TGTGCCAGCAGTCTCTCCTACGAGCAGTACTTC.